A single sample gave rise to the 20 T cell receptor beta chains below, sequenced in a study of PD-L1 blockade in urothelial cancer. The time point is: pretreatment peripheral blood. Here immunoSEQ multiplex PCR was the method, and the copy in TCRdb shows in-frame clones only, minus some. The sample carries 70,000 to 100,000 clones, roughly 84% recorded once. The source material was PBMCs, sampled around atezolizumab (anti-PD-L1) treatment. These receptors were taken from a man aged 60 to 75 with urothelial cancer.

The chain is built from TRBV2 and TRBJ2-3; perhaps TRBD2 as D (5 bases). This CDR3 region has 11 residues. V lost 9 bases to trimming and J lost 6 bases, with 10 bases between them. CDR1 SNHLY and CDR2 FYNNEI come from the germline V gene. CDR3 residues: CARRVADTQYF. CDR3 nucleotides: TGTGCCAGGAGGGTGGCGGATACGCAGTATTTT.

V and J are TRBV6-5 and TRBJ2-5; 9 bases agree with TRBD1. Germline V gene sequence: CDR1 MNHEY, CDR2 SVGAGI. CDR3 length equals 15 residues. V trimming: 5 bases; J trimming: 5 bases; junction bases outside the gene matches: 9. The CDR3 sequence is CASSILQGARETQYF. The CDR3 DNA sequence: TGTGCCAGCAGTATACTACAGGGGGCACGGGAGACCCAGTACTTC.

J is TRBJ2-3 and V is TRBV6-5, with 9 positions matching TRBD2. CDR3 length: 12 residues. Germline V gene sequence: CDR1 MNHEY, CDR2 SVGAGI. With V trimmed by 6 bases and J by 10 bases, 5 bases remained unmatched. This chain's CDR3 is CASRNSGRSQYF. CDR3 sequence (DNA): TGTGCCAGCAGGAACAGCGGGAGGTCGCAGTATTTT.

The chain combines TRBV15 with TRBJ2-5; D gene ambiguous. V gave up 4 bases and J gave up 1 base, with 10 bases separating them. The CDR3 covers 14 residues. Germline CDR1 and CDR2: LNHNV and YYDKDF (reference sequence). In DNA, the CDR3 is TGTGCCACCAGCAAATCCGGGTCCCAAGAGACCCAGTACTTC. Its translation: CATSKSGSQETQYF.

For the CDR3, the DNA is TGTGCCAGTAGCCGTGGGGCGGGAAACACCATATATTTT. Its translation: CASSRGAGNTIYF. The gene calls are TRBV6-5 and TRBJ1-3, with D possibly being TRBD1 (5 bases). The CDR3 is 13 amino acids. The germline CDR1 and CDR2 sequences are MNHEY and SVGAGI. The V and J ends lost 9 bases and 4 bases respectively, with 13 bases between them.

The chain has TRBV9 and TRBJ2-7; TRBD2 matches 10 bases. J was trimmed by 4 bases and V by 0 bases; bases with no gene match: 4. CDR1 and CDR2 (germline): SGDLS, YYNGEE. The CDR3 is made up of 15 amino acids. As DNA, the CDR3 is TGTGCCAGCAGCGTAGCGAGCGGGGGGGCTTACGAGCAGTACTTC. This sequence encodes CASSVASGGAYEQYF.

The chain is built from TRBV18 and TRBJ2-1; D is perhaps TRBD2 (7 bases). Per the germline V gene, CDR1 is KGHSH and CDR2 is LQKENI. V was shortened by 0 bases and J by 8 bases, with 20 bases between the two germline ends. This CDR3 has 17 amino acids. The CDR3 sequence: CASSPPWLAARGHEQFF. DNA of the CDR3: TGTGCCAGCTCACCACCATGGCTAGCGGCCCGGGGGCATGAGCAGTTCTTC.

The rearrangement uses TRBV6-5 and TRBJ2-3; 9 positions agree with TRBD1. Losses at the gene ends were 5 bases for V and 2 bases for J; bases not matched to a gene: 5. The V gene's germline CDR1 is MNHEY and CDR2 SVGAGI. This CDR3 has 15 residues. CDR3 amino acids: CASSHGQGITDTQYF. The CDR3 DNA sequence: TGTGCCAGCAGTCACGGACAGGGGATCACAGATACGCAGTATTTT.

The V and J genes are TRBV19 and TRBJ1-1; the D gene is possibly TRBD1 (5 bases). The V and J ends lost 1 base and 4 bases respectively, with 19 bases between them. The CDR3 loop spans 17 amino acids. The germline CDR1 and CDR2 sequences are LNHDA and SQIVND (reference sequence). Here the CDR3 reads CASSIGGKGRVGTEAFF. CDR3 nucleotides: TGTGCCAGTAGTATAGGGGGTAAGGGGCGAGTTGGCACTGAAGCTTTCTTT.

The count of this clone is one. As DNA, the CDR3 is TGTGCCAGCAGCTTTGCGGGGAGGAACACTGAAGCTTTCTTT. Translated, it gives CASSFAGRNTEAFF. V gene TRBV7-9 combines with J gene TRBJ1-1; D ambiguous. Trimming pared 3 bases from V and 1 base from J, leaving 9 bases between. Germline values: CDR1 SEHNR, CDR2 FQNEAQ (reference sequence). CDR3 length: 14 residues.

This chain joins TRBV5-4 and TRBJ1-2; D call uncertain. This CDR3 region has 13 residues. CDR1 and CDR2 (germline): SGHNT, YYREEE (reference sequence). V lost 0 bases, J lost 2 bases, and 5 bases lay in between. The CDR3 nucleotides read TGTGCCAGCAGCTTGGACGGGAACTATGGCTACACCTTC. Its translation is CASSLDGNYGYTF.

V is TRBV29-1 and J is TRBJ2-1; 7 nucleotides match TRBD2. The germline V gene has CDR1 SQVTM and CDR2 ANQGSEA. The J segment lost 8 bases and the V segment lost 5 bases, leaving 12 bases of the junction unmatched. The CDR3 has 14 amino acids. CDR3 sequence (DNA): TGCAGCGTTCTGTGGTCGGGGAGGGAGTATGAGCAGTTCTTC. Its protein is CSVLWSGREYEQFF.

The chain uses TRBV4-2 and TRBJ2-3, with D hard to call. Germline V gene sequence: CDR1 LGHNA, CDR2 YNFKEQ. V gave up 0 bases and J gave up 2 bases, with 12 bases separating them. CDR3 length: 16 residues. The CDR3 sequence: CASSQENSIVTDTQYF. Here the CDR3 DNA reads TGTGCCAGCAGCCAAGAAAATAGTATCGTCACAGATACGCAGTATTTT.

The chain is built from TRBV27 and TRBJ1-1; D possibly corresponds to TRBD1 (6 bases). Trimming took 5 bases from V and 0 from J, leaving 10 bases between them. This CDR3 spans 14 amino acids. CDR1 MNHEY and CDR2 SMNVEV come from the germline V gene (reference sequence). The CDR3 bases are TGTGCCAGCAGTGGCGACAGGATGAACACTGAAGCTTTCTTT. Residues: CASSGDRMNTEAFF.

In nucleotides, the CDR3 is TGTGCCAGCAGCTTAGCGCCCAGGGGGAGGATTGAAAAACTGTTTTTT. It translates to CASSLAPRGRIEKLFF. The chain is built from TRBV7-8 and TRBJ1-4, with 7 positions matching TRBD1. This CDR3 region has 16 residues. Unmatched junction bases numbered 8, after V lost 0 bases and J lost 7 bases. Germline V gene sequence: CDR1 SGHVS, CDR2 FQNEAQ.

The rearrangement uses TRBV6-6 and TRBJ1-1; TRBD1 is a possible D gene (6 bases). CDR3 length: 13 residues. Germline CDR1 MNHNY, CDR2 SVGAGI (reference sequence). V lost 7 bases and J lost 0, with 9 bases in between. The CDR3 protein is CASTQGMNTEAFF. The CDR3 DNA follows: TGTGCCAGCACCCAGGGGATGAACACTGAAGCTTTCTTT.

This clone was recorded a few times. The V gene is TRBV18, the J gene TRBJ1-2; a weak D match, TRBD1 (6 bases). Germline-derived CDR1 and CDR2 are KGHSH and LQKENI. V was cut by 3 bases and J by 8 bases, with 19 bases left in between. The CDR3 is made up of 15 amino acids. The CDR3 region is CASSPDIVGAEGYTF. DNA for the CDR3: TGTGCCAGCTCACCTGACATTGTGGGGGCTGAGGGCTACACCTTC.

The J gene is TRBJ2-5, the V gene TRBV7-9; TRBD2 aligns across 8 bases. J lost 5 bases, V lost 5 bases, and 19 bases had no gene match. The CDR3 consists of 18 residues. Germline V gives CDR1 SEHNR, CDR2 FQNEAQ (reference sequence). The CDR3 is CASSLRGTGTRERETQYF. The CDR3 DNA reads as TGTGCCAGCAGCCTAAGGGGCACCGGGACTAGGGAGAGGGAGACCCAGTACTTC. The variable domain in full, completed from reference TRBV7-9 and TRBJ2-5, reads DTGVSQNPRHKITKRGQNVTFRCDPISEHNRLYWYRQTLGQGPEFLTYFQNEAQLEKSRLLSDRFSAERPKGSFSTLEIQRTEQGDSAMYLCASSLRGTGTRERETQYFGPGTRLLVL.

This clone was seen once. The chain is built from TRBV20-1 and TRBJ2-3; 11 bases map to TRBD2. CDR1 and CDR2 from the germline V gene are DFQATT and SNEGSKA (reference sequence). After removal of 3 bases from V and 13 bases from J, the junction contained 3 bases not matched to a gene. This CDR3 spans 11 amino acids. The CDR3 nucleotides read TGCAGTGCTAGGCTAGCGGGGGGAGAGTATTTT. Protein: CSARLAGGEYF.

The chain combines TRBV29-1 with TRBJ1-5; D is unresolved. Germline CDR1 SQVTM, CDR2 ANQGSEA. This CDR3 contains 12 residues. V lost 7 bases and J lost 3, with 10 bases in between. The CDR3 protein is CSARSINQPQHF. The CDR3 coding sequence is TGCAGCGCCCGGTCCATCAATCAGCCCCAGCATTTT.